This TCR beta chain is drawn from a study of OX40 agonist ivuxolimab in advanced cancers. Germline CDR1 MNHNY, CDR2 SVGAGI (reference sequence). This CDR3 has 13 residues. V was clipped by 6 bases and J by 8 bases; unmatched bases: 8. Profiling relied on immunoSEQ multiplex PCR, and the TCRdb table lists in-frame clones only, not all of them. The sample consists of 30,000 to 45,000 clones, 60% to 80% of them appearing once. The V and J genes are TRBV6-6 and TRBJ1-2, with TRBD1 matching over 8 bases. This receptor was taken from an adult with an advanced solid tumor such as melanoma, head and neck, liver or kidney cancer. The sequencing here drew on CD4+ or CD8+ T cells sorted from blood, taken in a trial of the OX40 agonist ivuxolimab. The chain's CDR3 is CASSPGQVWGYTF. The CDR3 region has the DNA TGTGCCAGCAGCCCGGGACAGGTTTGGGGCTACACCTTC.